The clone carrying this T cell receptor beta chain was detected once. Its target is not known. It was with unique molecular identifiers that the TCRbeta library was prepared. Using its own MiXCR run on the PCR reads, TCRdb lists one record per CDR3 protein. The data show about 420,000 distinct CDR3 sequences, under 20% seen once. This sample stems from a study of T-cell reconstitution after alpha-beta-depleted transplantation in children. General study results and limits: T cells produced anew were the main source of T-cell counts and diversity one year after transplant. After transplant, at about two months, alpha-beta T cells were reportedly derived from several hundred expanded graft clones.

CDR3 length: 16 residues. Germline CDR1 and CDR2: SQVTM and ANQGSEA. V trimming: 0 bases; J trimming: 10 bases; junction bases outside the gene matches: 14. The source is a boy in the first two years of life who had a stem cell transplant for Wiskott-Aldrich syndrome, so the T cells may come from the graft donor. This chain uses TRBV29-1 with TRBJ1-2; 10 bases agree with TRBD1. The source material was PBMCs, mostly from graft donor cells, sampled 360 days after TCRalphabeta/CD19-depleted stem cell transplant. CDR3 sequence: CSVEDTRTGGGRIYTF. For the CDR3, the DNA is TGCAGCGTTGAAGATACAAGGACAGGGGGGGGCCGTATCTACACCTTC.